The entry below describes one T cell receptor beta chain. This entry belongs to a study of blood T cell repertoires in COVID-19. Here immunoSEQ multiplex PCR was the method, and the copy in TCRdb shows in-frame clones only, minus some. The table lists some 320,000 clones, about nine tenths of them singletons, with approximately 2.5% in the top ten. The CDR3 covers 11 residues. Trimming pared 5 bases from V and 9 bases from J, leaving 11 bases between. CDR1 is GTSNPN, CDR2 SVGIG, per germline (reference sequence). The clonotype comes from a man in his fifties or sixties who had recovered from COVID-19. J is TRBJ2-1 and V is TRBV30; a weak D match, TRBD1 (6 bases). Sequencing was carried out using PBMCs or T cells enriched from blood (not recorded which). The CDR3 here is CAWVTGIEQFF. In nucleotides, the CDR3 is TGTGCCTGGGTAACAGGGATTGAGCAGTTCTTC.